The sequence of this T cell receptor beta chain was determined in a study of control samples from healthy donors and cancer patients. Repertoires were generated with immunoSEQ multiplex PCR, while TCRdb's copy carries only in-frame clones and drops some. The table includes 45,000 or so clones, approximately 90% detected once. This sequence was found in a woman in her thirties or forties with head and neck cancer. The sample was PBMCs.

The CDR3 spells CASSLRTRIDTQYF. CDR3 DNA: TGTGCCAGCAGCCTCCGGACCCGTATAGATACGCAGTATTTT. The chain couples TRBV7-3 to TRBJ2-3; D is unclear. The V gene's germline CDR1 is SGHTA and CDR2 FQGTGA. Trimming pared 5 bases from V and 5 bases from J, leaving 14 bases between. This CDR3 spans 14 amino acids.